This TCR beta chain was sequenced for a study of OX40 agonist ivuxolimab in advanced cancers. CDR1 is SNHLY and CDR2 is FYNNEI in the germline V gene. V shed 6 bases, J shed 4 bases, and the junction held 6 bases outside the gene matches. The CDR3 sequence is 14 residues long. Some clones are missing from TCRdb's copy, which holds only in-frame ones; the method was immunoSEQ multiplex PCR. The sample shows about 72,000 clones, roughly 89% of them seen only once. This specimen consisted of CD4+ or CD8+ T cells sorted from blood, obtained in a trial of the OX40 agonist ivuxolimab. This TCR derives from an adult with an advanced solid tumor such as melanoma, head and neck, liver or kidney cancer. The chain carries TRBV2 and TRBJ2-3; 8 bases match TRBD2. CDR3 sequence (DNA): TGTGCCAGCAGGCCCGGGACTAGTGCAGATACGCAGTATTTT. This encodes CASRPGTSADTQYF. Using reference TRBV2 and TRBJ2-3 for the parts outside the CDR3, the full variable domain is EPEVTQTPSHQVTQMGQEVILRCVPISNHLYFYWYRQILGQKVEFLVSFYNNEISEKSEIFDDQFSVERPDGSNFTLKIRSTKLEDSAMYFCASRPGTSADTQYFGPGTRLTVL.